This T cell receptor beta chain was obtained from a study of neurological immune-mediated disorders (dated by TCRdb to about 2019). In terms of the full investigation: The study compared peripheral blood TCR-beta repertoires of HTLV-I-associated myelopathy (HAM/TSP) patients, multiple sclerosis patients and healthy controls using UMI-based sequencing. The cohort included around 70 subjects: about 15 with HAM/TSP, around 35 with multiple sclerosis, and around 20 healthy controls. Longitudinal samples, technical triplicates and paired sorted CD4+ and CD8+ T-cell subsets, alongside PBMC samples, were included among the approximately 98 TCR-beta libraries. Overall study results and their limits: Expanded clones from different subjects shared no identical CDR3 amino acid sequences, which suggests that TCR-beta repertoires were private in all groups. TCR clonal expansion was highest in HAM/TSP patients and lowest in MS patients, with MS patients falling below even healthy controls.

Healthy controls were blood bank volunteers in Maryland, USA. TCR libraries for sorted subsets were made from 800,000 to 1,000,000 sorted CD4+ or CD8+ T cells. Peripheral blood was subjected to Ficoll-Hypaque density gradient centrifugation to isolate PBMCs, which were then cryopreserved in liquid nitrogen. Paired sorted CD4+ and CD8+ subsets came from healthy controls, HAM/TSP patients and MS patients. V is pared back by 5 bases and J by 3 bases, with 11 bases lying between the germline termini. The CDR3 measures 13 amino acids from cysteine to phenylalanine. Just the 39-base CDR3 DNA is kept, in frame starting at base 1. CDR1 is given as MDHEN and CDR2 as SYDVKM, both from the germline V gene. Comment on this clonotype: No antigen is known for it. The record has no base qualities; no much larger clone is one base away.

cDNA was synthesized by template-switch 5'RACE using a primer carrying a 10-nucleotide random unique molecular identifier by which each TCR transcript was tagged. Each sequencing run produced over 170 million TCR-beta sequences covering 15-18 subjects. The RNeasy kit was used to extract total RNA. The KAPA Real-time Library Amplification kit was used to amplify TCR-beta VDJ regions with primers for the TCR constant region and the 5'RACE anchor. A first PCR added sample indexes and Illumina adaptors, after which a second PCR increased the library yield. The roughly 650 bp TCR product was size-selected on a 2% E-gel SizeSelection system after Ampure bead purification. Before pooling, library quality was assessed on a Bioanalyzer, concentration was determined with Qubit, and library quantification was performed with the Kapa Library Quantification kit. Libraries were sequenced paired-end 2 x 150 bp on an Illumina HiSeq 2500. To increase sequence diversity, roughly 25-31% phiX was spiked into each library pool. For the original study's pipeline: The quality-filtered reads were processed with the UMI-based MiGEC pipeline, whose error correction step removed more than 80% of the raw TCR sequences. IMGT germline references were used for alignment of VDJ genes, and clonotypes were defined by a unique CDR3 amino acid sequence together with V-J genes. VDJtools evaluated clonal expansion, Shannon diversity and CDR3 relatedness (CalcPairwiseDistances, ClusterSamples); CLCbio workbench built phylogenetic trees. Clones with at least 8 unique UMIs were defined as expanded, with this threshold being based on coefficient-of-variation modelling across technical triplicates. Starting from the raw public reads, TCRdb applied fastp trimming at Q25, assembled clones with MiXCR and retained in-frame beta chains. Rows are unified per CDR3 protein, each entry keeping the most common DNA and genes. These V and J calls originate from TCRdb's pipeline instead of the authors' own analysis. In all, the sample holds 15,000 to 20,000 distinct CDR3 sequences, and around 10% of those were seen once. The ten biggest clones cover 29% of the sample.

The sequence joins TRBV28 to TRBJ2-7; the D gene cannot be resolved reliably. Sequencing input: CD8+ T cells from blood. The sequence was collected from a woman aged 50 to 65 in good health. This receptor has the CDR3 CASSPPSRYEQYF. The DNA sequence follows: TGTGCCAGCAGTCCCCCCTCCCGCTACGAGCAGTACTTC.